These 4 T cell receptor beta chains were sequenced from one sample in a study of T cells in Graves' hyperthyroidism and ophthalmopathy. It was RNA transcripts that yielded the amplified TCR beta CDR3 regions. RT-PCR in the first round (using the HTBI primer set) targeted the TCR CDR3. TCRdb reprocessed the multiplex PCR reads via MiXCR and lists one record per CDR3 protein. The data contain about 840,000 distinct CDR3 sequences, 35% to 40% of them singletons. Sample: blood. The receptors derive from a man younger than 35 with Graves' hyperthyroidism.

This clonotype was picked up a small number of times. The chain has TRBV19 and TRBJ2-7; 10 bases agree with TRBD1. Germline V gives CDR1 LNHDA, CDR2 SQIVND (reference sequence). The CDR3 covers 15 residues. J lost 5 bases, V lost 5 bases, and 9 bases had no gene match. DNA for the CDR3: TGTGCCAGTAGTTTTCTCGACAGGGGGCAGGACGAGCAGTACTTC. Translated: CASSFLDRGQDEQYF.

This clonotype came up a few times. This rearrangement joins TRBV20-1 to TRBJ2-5; D ambiguous. V was clipped by 2 bases and J by 1 base, with 8 bases between them. The CDR3 loop spans 13 amino acids. Germline-derived CDR1 and CDR2 are DFQATT and SNEGSKA (reference sequence). This CDR3 reads CSARKYSQETQYF. The CDR3 DNA reads TGCAGTGCTAGAAAGTACAGCCAAGAGACCCAGTACTTC.

The rearrangement uses TRBV29-1 and TRBJ2-5; D may be TRBD2 (5 bases). Trimming cost V 8 bases and J 4 bases, with 17 bases left between them. CDR1 is SQVTM, CDR2 ANQGSEA, per germline. The CDR3 sequence is 13 residues long. The CDR3 loop reads CSSESPSSETQYF. Here the CDR3 DNA reads TGCAGCAGTGAGTCCCCTAGCTCAGAGACCCAGTACTTC.

The CDR3: CASSYPTWGRGDTQYF. In DNA, the CDR3 is TGTGCCAGCTCCTACCCTACGTGGGGACGGGGAGATACGCAGTATTTT. This chain joins TRBV6-5 and TRBJ2-3; D could derive from TRBD1 or TRBD2 (5 bases each). Germline CDR1 reads MNHEY; CDR2 reads SVGAGI. This CDR3 region has 16 residues. The V end was cut by 8 bases, the J end by 5 bases, with 23 bases between.